The 16 T cell receptor beta chains below were found in one sample sequenced in a study of T-cell memory formation after mild COVID-19. TCRdb re-derived calls from the 5' RACE reads in MiXCR, one entry per CDR3 protein. The table records a few hundred thousand distinct CDR3 sequences, more than 20% of them present only once. Sequencing used PBMCs or a T cell subset sorted from them (not recorded which). The receptors were gathered from an adult woman who had mild COVID-19 (a few samples of this study predate the infection). Cell type and time point are not known.

This clonotype has more than one count but fewer than ten. The chain employs TRBV23-1 and TRBJ2-5; TRBD1 matches 8 bases. TRBV23-1 is treated as an ORF (open reading frame) with a function not yet certain. The CDR3 runs 15 residues. Losses at the gene ends were 3 bases for V and 5 bases for J; bases not matched to a gene: 8. The CDR3 is CASSHPDRDRETQYF. In DNA form, the CDR3 reads TGCGCCAGCAGTCACCCGGACAGGGATAGGGAGACCCAGTACTTC.

This sequence joins TRBV11-2 and TRBJ2-1, with D possibly matching TRBD2 (6 bases). Trimming took 3 bases from V and 9 from J, leaving 9 bases between them. The length of the CDR3 is 12 residues. Germline CDR1 SGHAT, CDR2 FQNNGV. This chain's CDR3 is CASSFQGLEQFF. As DNA, the CDR3 is TGTGCCAGCAGCTTCCAGGGACTTGAGCAGTTCTTC.

The J gene is TRBJ2-7, the V gene TRBV27, with TRBD2 as a possible D gene (6 bases). This CDR3 is built from 14 residues. Per the germline V gene, CDR1 is MNHEY and CDR2 is SMNVEV (reference sequence). With 2 bases removed from V and 2 bases from J, the gap between germline ends came to 10 bases. The CDR3 region is CASSLVGGPYEQYF. For the CDR3, the DNA is TGTGCCAGCAGTTTAGTGGGGGGTCCCTACGAGCAGTACTTC.

The chain is built from TRBV6-2 or TRBV6-3 and TRBJ2-7; 8 nucleotides match TRBD2. The CDR3 is made up of 14 amino acids. Germline CDR1 is MNHEY and CDR2 is SVGEGT. V shed 6 bases and J 0 bases; nucleotides not matched to a gene: 4. Written as DNA, the CDR3 is TGTGCCAGCAGGTCCAGCGGGAGCTCCTACGAGCAGTACTTC. Amino acids: CASRSSGSSYEQYF.

The chain has TRBV5-8 and TRBJ2-7, with 14 bases lining up with TRBD2. With V trimmed by 0 bases and J by 6 bases, 5 bases remained unmatched. The CDR3 extends over 16 amino acids. Per germline, CDR1 SGHTS and CDR2 YDEGEE. The CDR3 region is CASSLAGTSGSSEQYF. The CDR3 nucleotides read TGTGCCAGCAGCTTGGCCGGGACTAGCGGGAGTTCCGAGCAGTACTTC.

This clonotype was seen a few times. V is TRBV20-1 and J is TRBJ1-6; D is perhaps TRBD1 (6 bases). The germline CDR1 and CDR2 sequences are DFQATT and SNEGSKA (reference sequence). The V and J ends lost 0 bases and 10 bases respectively, with 16 bases between them. The CDR3 contains 15 residues. The CDR3: CSARDWGVGGSPLHF. In nucleotides, the CDR3 is TGCAGTGCTAGAGATTGGGGGGTAGGGGGGTCACCCCTCCACTTT.

This clonotype was counted only a few times. This chain uses TRBV20-1 with TRBJ2-1; 7 nucleotides match TRBD1. CDR1 and CDR2 (germline): DFQATT, SNEGSKA (reference sequence). Losses at the gene ends were 5 bases for V and 5 bases for J; bases not matched to a gene: 12. This CDR3 has 15 amino acids. The CDR3 nucleotides read TGCAGTGCTGAGGGGGCGGATGTTTCCAACAATGAGCAGTTCTTC. Translation: CSAEGADVSNNEQFF.

This clonotype was seen more than once but under ten times. This chain joins TRBV7-2 and TRBJ2-7; 10 positions agree with TRBD2. Per germline, CDR1 SGHTA and CDR2 FQGNSA. Trimming took 5 bases from V and 12 from J; bases not matched to a gene: 7. CDR3 size: 12 residues. The CDR3, as DNA: TGTGCCAGCAGCCGAAGCGGGGGGGCTCGGTACTTC. Its translation is CASSRSGGARYF.

In its sample, this clonotype was seen a few times. The chain recombines TRBV6-5 with TRBJ2-1; TRBD2 is a possible D gene (5 bases). The CDR3 runs to 15 residues. With 2 bases removed from V and 4 bases from J, the gap between germline ends came to 12 bases. CDR1 and CDR2 (germline): MNHEY, SVGAGI. For the CDR3, the DNA is TGTGCCAGCAGTTACACCGGGGAGCGATACAATGAGCAGTTCTTC. This gives the protein CASSYTGERYNEQFF.

In its sample, this clonotype was seen a few times. V and J are TRBV6-2 or TRBV6-3 and TRBJ2-7; 7 positions agree with TRBD1. The CDR3 has 15 residues. Looked up from germline, CDR1 is MNHEY and CDR2 is SVGEGT. V shed 7 bases, J shed 0 bases, and the junction held 9 bases outside the gene matches. The DNA for the CDR3 is TGTGCCAGCAATGACCGGGACAGATACTCCTACGAGCAGTACTTC. It translates to CASNDRDRYSYEQYF.

This clonotype was counted between two and nine times. The rearrangement joins TRBV6-5 to TRBJ1-2; a weak D match, TRBD1 (5 bases). V lost 2 bases, J lost 5 bases, and 21 bases lay in between. Germline-derived CDR1 and CDR2 are MNHEY and SVGAGI. This CDR3 is 17 amino acids long. The CDR3 is CASSYGRLGGVWYGYTF. CDR3 bases: TGTGCCAGCAGTTACGGTCGGTTGGGGGGAGTATGGTATGGCTACACCTTC.

This clonotype was found many times. V is TRBV5-1 and J is TRBJ1-1, with 9 bases identical to TRBD1. V shed 4 bases, J shed 4 bases, and the junction held 5 bases outside the gene matches. Per germline, CDR1 SGHRS and CDR2 YFSETQ. This CDR3 region has 14 residues. The CDR3 DNA follows: TGCGCCAGCAGCGCCACAGGGGGCGGCACTGAAGCTTTCTTT. The encoded protein is CASSATGGGTEAFF.

This clonotype occurred a few times. V is TRBV9 and J is TRBJ2-7; perhaps TRBD2 as D (5 bases). V was trimmed by 0 bases and J by 6 bases, leaving 13 bases between them. The V gene's germline CDR1 is SGDLS and CDR2 YYNGEE. This CDR3 has 14 amino acids. This CDR3 reads CASSVGPGMREQYF. CDR3 DNA sequence: TGTGCCAGCAGCGTAGGCCCGGGAATGCGCGAGCAGTACTTC. The full variable domain, with the rest looked up from reference TRBV9 and TRBJ2-7, is DSGVTQTPKHLITATGQRVTLRCSPRSGDLSVYWYQQSLDQGLQFLIQYYNGEERAKGNILERFSAQQFPDLHSELNLSSLELGDSALYFCASSVGPGMREQYFGPGTRLTVT.

CDR3 coding DNA: TGTGCCAGCCAGGGGTACGAGCAGTACGTC. It translates to CASQGYEQYV. V is TRBV2 and J is TRBJ2-7; possible D gene TRBD1, 6 bases. The CDR3 has 10 residues. Germline-derived CDR1 and CDR2 are SNHLY and FYNNEI. Trimming cost V 8 bases and J 4 bases, with 6 bases left between them.

This clonotype was observed a few times. The chain joins TRBV7-9 to TRBJ2-5; a possible D gene is TRBD2 (6 bases). The CDR3 covers 13 residues. Germline assignment: CDR1 SEHNR and CDR2 FQNEAQ (reference sequence). V lost 3 bases to trimming and J lost 5 bases, with 10 bases between them. CDR3 residues: CASSFGGTETQYF. The CDR3 region has the DNA TGTGCCAGCAGCTTCGGAGGGACCGAGACCCAGTACTTC.

This chain joins TRBV20-1 and TRBJ1-6; D ambiguous. This CDR3 is built from 13 residues. CDR1 DFQATT and CDR2 SNEGSKA come from the germline V gene (reference sequence). The CDR3 sequence is CTRGRSNNSPLHF. Here the CDR3 DNA reads TGCACCCGAGGGCGGAGTAATAATTCACCCCTCCACTTT.